The next 16 T cell receptor beta chains were all read from a single sample in a study of blood T cell repertoires in COVID-19. Profiling relied on immunoSEQ multiplex PCR, and the TCRdb table lists in-frame clones only, not all of them. The data show about 240,000 clones, 84% seen once. Sequenced: peripheral blood. These receptors all stem from a man aged 50-59 years with acute or convalescent COVID-19.

This chain links TRBV27 with TRBJ2-7, with TRBD1 matching over 10 bases. The germline V gene has CDR1 MNHEY and CDR2 SMNVEV (reference sequence). The CDR3 extends over 15 amino acids. V shed 7 bases, J shed 3 bases, and the junction held 9 bases outside the gene matches. Written as DNA, the CDR3 is TGTGCCAGCAATCGACAGGGGGCTATGAACTACGAGCAGTACTTC. Its protein is CASNRQGAMNYEQYF.

This clone was seen repeatedly, ten times or more. V and J are TRBV9 and TRBJ1-6; TRBD1 might be the D (6 bases). V lost 1 base and J lost 6, with 14 bases in between. This CDR3 is 16 amino acids long. Looked up from germline, CDR1 is SGDLS and CDR2 is YYNGEE. For the CDR3, the DNA is TGTGCCAGCAGCGTAAACCCAGGGGACGGTAATTCACCCCTCCACTTT. Its protein is CASSVNPGDGNSPLHF.

The J gene is TRBJ1-5, the V gene TRBV2; 7 bases are a match to TRBD1. Germline assignment: CDR1 SNHLY and CDR2 FYNNEI. The CDR3 sequence is 14 residues long. V shed 10 bases, J shed 1 base, and the junction held 7 bases outside the gene matches. CDR3 amino acids: CATQGGSSNQPQHF. The CDR3 nucleotides are TGTGCCACTCAAGGGGGCTCGAGCAATCAGCCCCAGCATTTT.

The chain links TRBV4-1 to TRBJ2-2, with TRBD2 matching over 8 bases. CDR1 and CDR2 (germline): MGHRA, YSYEKL. The CDR3 runs 16 residues. V dropped 7 bases and J dropped 4; count of bases not matched to a gene: 11. This chain's CDR3 is CASTRGGREGTGELFF. CDR3 in DNA: TGCGCCAGCACCCGGGGGGGCCGGGAGGGCACCGGGGAGCTGTTTTTT.

This clone has only one observation. J is TRBJ2-7 and V is TRBV11-3; 9 bases are a match to TRBD1. The V gene's germline CDR1 is SGHNT and CDR2 YENEEA. This CDR3 spans 14 amino acids. V shed 6 bases and J 3 bases; nucleotides not matched to a gene: 6. The CDR3 region has the DNA TGTGCCAGCAGGAGGACAGGGGCACTCTACGAGCAGTACTTC. Translating gives CASRRTGALYEQYF. Filled out from reference TRBV11-3 and TRBJ2-7, the complete variable domain reads EAGVVQSPRYKIIEKKQPVAFWCNPISGHNTLYWYLQNLGQGPELLIRYENEEAVDDSQLPKDRFSAERLKGVDSTLKIQPAELGDSAVYLCASRRTGALYEQYFGPGTRLTVT.

This clone has only one observation. The CDR3 protein is CASGGTFLSPAFF. The DNA for the CDR3 is TGTGCCAGCGGGGGGACCTTCCTATCCCCAGCTTTCTTT. This chain connects TRBV6-5 to TRBJ1-1; D is possibly TRBD1 (5 bases). CDR3 size: 13 residues. V lost 8 bases and J lost 10, with 20 bases in between. The V gene's germline CDR1 is MNHEY and CDR2 SVGAGI.

The genes are TRBV11-2 and TRBJ2-7; D unresolved. The CDR3 contains 15 residues. V was trimmed by 1 base and J by 3 bases, leaving 13 bases between them. In germline, CDR1 is SGHAT, CDR2 FQNNGV. The CDR3 reads CASSLASVSNYEQYF. The CDR3 nucleotides read TGTGCCAGCAGCTTAGCTAGTGTCAGTAACTACGAGCAGTACTTC.

CDR3 coding DNA: TGTGCCAGCAGCCTAGAGGGCCGGGGTTTGAACTATGGCTACACCTTC. Protein product: CASSLEGRGLNYGYTF. The chain combines TRBV7-2 with TRBJ1-2, with D unclear. Trimming shortened V by 5 bases and J by 2 bases, and 18 bases separated the two germline ends. CDR1 is SGHTA and CDR2 is FQGNSA in the germline V gene. This CDR3 contains 16 residues.

The chain joins TRBV5-1 to TRBJ2-7; 13 bases match TRBD2. The CDR3 length is 15 residues. Germline CDR1 SGHRS, CDR2 YFSETQ. After removal of 6 bases from V and 7 bases from J, the junction contained 10 bases not matched to a gene. CDR3 nucleotides: TGCGCCAGCACCATAGGACTAGCGGGAGCTAGAGAGCAGTACTTC. Protein: CASTIGLAGAREQYF.

The chain recombines TRBV27 with TRBJ2-7; 7 bases match TRBD1. CDR1 and CDR2 from the germline V gene are MNHEY and SMNVEV (reference sequence). The CDR3 contains 14 residues. J lost 1 base, V lost 7 bases, and 7 bases had no gene match. CDR3 DNA: TGTGCCAGCACTAACCTCAGGGGGTCCTACGAGCAGTACTTC. Residues: CASTNLRGSYEQYF.

V and J are TRBV9 and TRBJ1-3, with D maybe TRBD1 (5 bases). The V and J ends lost 3 bases and 2 bases respectively, with 12 bases between them. The germline CDR1 and CDR2 sequences are SGDLS and YYNGEE. The CDR3 spans 15 residues. CDR3 sequence reads: CASSGTGGPGNTIYF. DNA for the CDR3: TGTGCCAGCAGCGGCACGGGGGGACCTGGAAACACCATATATTTT.

This rearrangement joins TRBV28 to TRBJ1-5; 8 nucleotides align to TRBD1. The ends lost 7 bases at V and 2 bases at J; junction bases unmatched: 7. CDR1 is MDHEN, CDR2 SYDVKM, per germline. This CDR3 region has 15 residues. CDR3 coding DNA: TGTGCCAGCAAGAAAATGGACAGGGGCAATCAGCCCCAGCATTTT. Its protein product is CASKKMDRGNQPQHF.

This clone was seen just once. An end of the junction does not agree with germline; a read error may underlie this. DNA of the CDR3: TGTGCTAGCAGCGCATACAGGGCAGAGACCCAGTACTTC. It is translated as CASSAYRAETQYF. The V call is TRBV7-7, the J call TRBJ2-5; TRBD1 might be the D (6 bases). The CDR3 is 13 residues long. In germline, CDR1 is SSHAT, CDR2 FNYEAQ (reference sequence).

J is TRBJ1-5 and V is TRBV5-1, with D maybe TRBD1 (5 bases). The germline CDR1 and CDR2 sequences are SGHRS and YFSETQ. The CDR3 runs to 15 residues. V lost 0 bases and J 0 bases, leaving 7 bases between the germline ends. CDR3 in amino acids: CASSLGRDSNQPQHF. The DNA of the CDR3 is TGCGCCAGCAGCTTGGGCAGGGATAGCAATCAGCCCCAGCATTTT.

This rearrangement joins TRBV7-8 to TRBJ1-3; 10 bases map to TRBD1. Germline-derived CDR1 and CDR2 are SGHVS and FQNEAQ. This CDR3 has 15 amino acids. The V and J ends lost 1 base and 5 bases, in that order; junction bases with no gene match: 2. The CDR3 sequence is CASSLGDRGRNTIYF. The CDR3 coding sequence is TGTGCCAGCAGCTTAGGCGACAGGGGGCGAAACACCATATATTTT.

The rearrangement uses TRBV6-5 and TRBJ1-1; tentatively, D is TRBD1 (5 bases). The CDR3 covers 16 residues. Trimming cost V 0 bases and J 7 bases, with 18 bases left between them. The V gene's germline CDR1 is MNHEY and CDR2 SVGAGI. The chain's CDR3 is CASSYSAGWTSLEAFF. The CDR3 DNA reads as TGTGCCAGCAGTTACTCGGCAGGGTGGACAAGTCTTGAAGCTTTCTTT.